This record concerns one T cell receptor (beta chain) sequence. In the PCR, 60 Vbeta and 13 Jbeta primers were used. TCRdb's table, derived via immunoSEQ multiplex PCR, lists solely in-frame clones and lacks some. The top ten hold approximately 0.9% of the sample, which has more than 100,000 clones, roughly three quarters seen once. The entry originates in a study of cytomegalovirus exposure and HLA in healthy donors. Germline V gene data show CDR1 as SEHNR and CDR2 as FQNEAQ (reference sequence). The trim removed 5 bases at V and 0 bases at J, leaving 4 bases unmatched. The CDR3 covers 14 residues. The rearrangement uses TRBV7-9 and TRBJ2-7; 7 bases are a match to TRBD1. The sequenced sample consisted of PBMCs. The clonotype originates from an older woman in good health and CMV-seronegative. The CDR3 coding sequence is TGTGCCAGCAGCGCCAGGGACAGCTCCTACGAGCAGTACTTC. Its protein product is CASSARDSSYEQYF.